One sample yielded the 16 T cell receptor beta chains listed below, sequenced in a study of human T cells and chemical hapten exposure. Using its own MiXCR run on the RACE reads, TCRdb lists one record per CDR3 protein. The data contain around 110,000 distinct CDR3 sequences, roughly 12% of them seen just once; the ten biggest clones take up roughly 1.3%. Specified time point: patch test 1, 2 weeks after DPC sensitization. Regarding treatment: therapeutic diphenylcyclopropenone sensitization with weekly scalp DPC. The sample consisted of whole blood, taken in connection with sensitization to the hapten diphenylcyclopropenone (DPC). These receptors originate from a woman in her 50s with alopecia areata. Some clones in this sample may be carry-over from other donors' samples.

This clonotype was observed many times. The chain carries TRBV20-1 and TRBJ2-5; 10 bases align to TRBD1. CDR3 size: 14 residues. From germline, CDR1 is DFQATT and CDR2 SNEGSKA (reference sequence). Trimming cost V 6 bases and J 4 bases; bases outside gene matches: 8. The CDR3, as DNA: TGCAGTGCCTACCCGGGACAGGGGAGAGAGACCCAGTACTTC. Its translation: CSAYPGQGRETQYF.

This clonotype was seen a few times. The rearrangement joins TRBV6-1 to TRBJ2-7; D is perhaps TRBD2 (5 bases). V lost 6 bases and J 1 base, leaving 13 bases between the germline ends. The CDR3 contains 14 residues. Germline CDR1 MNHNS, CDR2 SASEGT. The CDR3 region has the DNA TGTGCCAGCAGCCCCCCCCGGGGTTCCTACGAGCAGTACTTC. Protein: CASSPPRGSYEQYF.

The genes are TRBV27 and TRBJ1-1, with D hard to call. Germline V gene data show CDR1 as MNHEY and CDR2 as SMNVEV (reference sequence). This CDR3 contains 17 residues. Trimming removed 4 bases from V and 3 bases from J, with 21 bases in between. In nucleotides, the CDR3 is TGTGCCAGCAGTTCCATCGTACCTTCTACGGAGGACACTGAAGCTTTCTTT. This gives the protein CASSSIVPSTEDTEAFF.

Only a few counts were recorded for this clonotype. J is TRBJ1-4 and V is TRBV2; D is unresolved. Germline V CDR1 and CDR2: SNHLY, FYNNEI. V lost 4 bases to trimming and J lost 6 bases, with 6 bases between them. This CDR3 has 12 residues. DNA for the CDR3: TGTGCCAGCAGTGCGAGGGATGAAAAACTGTTTTTT. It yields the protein CASSARDEKLFF. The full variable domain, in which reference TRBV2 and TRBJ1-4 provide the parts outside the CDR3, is EPEVTQTPSHQVTQMGQEVILRCVPISNHLYFYWYRQILGQKVEFLVSFYNNEISEKSEIFDDQFSVERPDGSNFTLKIRSTKLEDSAMYFCASSARDEKLFFGSGTQLSVL.

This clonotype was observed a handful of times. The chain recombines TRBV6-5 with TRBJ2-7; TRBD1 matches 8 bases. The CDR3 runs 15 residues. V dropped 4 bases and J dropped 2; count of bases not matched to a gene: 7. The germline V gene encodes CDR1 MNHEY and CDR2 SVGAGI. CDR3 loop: CASSSGTGLAYEQYF. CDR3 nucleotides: TGTGCCAGCAGTTCAGGGACAGGTCTTGCCTACGAGCAGTACTTC.

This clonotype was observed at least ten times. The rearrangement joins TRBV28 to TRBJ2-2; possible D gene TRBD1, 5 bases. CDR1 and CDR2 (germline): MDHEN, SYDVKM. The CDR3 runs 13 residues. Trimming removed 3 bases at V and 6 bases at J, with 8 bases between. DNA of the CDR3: TGTGCCAGCAGTTTGCAGGGCTCCGGGGAGCTGTTTTTT. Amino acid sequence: CASSLQGSGELFF. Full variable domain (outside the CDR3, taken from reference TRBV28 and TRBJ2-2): DVKVTQSSRYLVKRTGEKVFLECVQDMDHENMFWYRQDPGLGLRLIYFSYDVKMKEKGDIPEGYSVSREKKERFSLILESASTNQTSMYLCASSLQGSGELFFGEGSRLTVL.

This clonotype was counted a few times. Here the CDR3 reads CASRRAGASSYNSPLHF. In nucleotides, the CDR3 is TGTGCCAGCAGGCGGGCAGGGGCTAGCTCCTATAATTCACCCCTCCACTTT. The chain combines TRBV6-5 with TRBJ1-6, with D perhaps TRBD1 (6 bases). This CDR3 comprises 17 residues. Trimming took 6 bases from V and 0 from J, leaving 15 bases between them. Germline assignment: CDR1 MNHEY and CDR2 SVGAGI.

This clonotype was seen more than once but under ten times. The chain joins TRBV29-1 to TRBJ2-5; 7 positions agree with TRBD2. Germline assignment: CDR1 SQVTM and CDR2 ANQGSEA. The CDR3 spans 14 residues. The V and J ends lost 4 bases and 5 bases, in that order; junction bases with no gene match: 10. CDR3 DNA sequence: TGCAGCGTTGGGGCTAGCCCAGCGGGGGAGACCCAGTACTTC. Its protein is CSVGASPAGETQYF.

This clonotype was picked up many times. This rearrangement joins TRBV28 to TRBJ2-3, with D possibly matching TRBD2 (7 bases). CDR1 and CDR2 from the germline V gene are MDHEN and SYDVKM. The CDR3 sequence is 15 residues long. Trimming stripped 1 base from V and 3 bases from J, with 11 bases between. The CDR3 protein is CASSLYRGATDTQYF. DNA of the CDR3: TGTGCCAGCAGTTTATATCGGGGGGCGACAGATACGCAGTATTTT.

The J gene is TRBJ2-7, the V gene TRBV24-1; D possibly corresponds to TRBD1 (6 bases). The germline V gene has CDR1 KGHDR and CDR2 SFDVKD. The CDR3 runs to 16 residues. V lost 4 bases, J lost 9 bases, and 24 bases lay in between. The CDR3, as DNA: TGTGCCACCAGTGAACCCCTCGGACAGTGGCTACTAGGGCAGTACTTC. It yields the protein CATSEPLGQWLLGQYF.

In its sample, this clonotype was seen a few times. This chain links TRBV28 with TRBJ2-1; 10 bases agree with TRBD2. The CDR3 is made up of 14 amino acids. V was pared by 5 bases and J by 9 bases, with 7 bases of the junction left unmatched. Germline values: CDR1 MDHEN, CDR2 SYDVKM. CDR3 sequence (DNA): TGTGCCAGCAGTCTAGCGGGAGTGAATAGTGAGCAGTTCTTC. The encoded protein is CASSLAGVNSEQFF.

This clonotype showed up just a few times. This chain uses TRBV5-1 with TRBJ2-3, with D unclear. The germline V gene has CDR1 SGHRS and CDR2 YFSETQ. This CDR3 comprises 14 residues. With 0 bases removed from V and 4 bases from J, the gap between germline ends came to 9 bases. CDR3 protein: CASSLAWESDTQYF. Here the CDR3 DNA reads TGCGCCAGCAGCTTGGCCTGGGAATCAGATACGCAGTATTTT.

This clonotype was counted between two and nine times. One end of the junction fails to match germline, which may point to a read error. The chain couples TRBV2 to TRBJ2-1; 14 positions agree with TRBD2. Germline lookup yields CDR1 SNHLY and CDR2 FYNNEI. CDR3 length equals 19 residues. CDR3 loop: CASSSTSLWTSGGNKEQFF. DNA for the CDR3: TGTGCCAGCAGCTCTACGTCTCTATGGACTAGCGGGGGGAACAAAGAGCAGTTCTTC. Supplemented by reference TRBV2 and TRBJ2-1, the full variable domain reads EPEVTQTPSHQVTQMGQEVILRCVPISNHLYFYWYRQILGQKVEFLVSFYNNEISEKSEIFDDQFSVERPDGSNFTLKIRSTKLEDSAMYFCASSSTSLWTSGGNKEQFFGPGTRLTVL.

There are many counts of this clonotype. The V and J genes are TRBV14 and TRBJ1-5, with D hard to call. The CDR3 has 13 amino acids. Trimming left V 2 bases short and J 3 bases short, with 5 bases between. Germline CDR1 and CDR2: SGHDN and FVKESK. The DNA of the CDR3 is TGTGCCAGCAGCCAACGGGACAATCAGCCCCAGCATTTT. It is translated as CASSQRDNQPQHF.

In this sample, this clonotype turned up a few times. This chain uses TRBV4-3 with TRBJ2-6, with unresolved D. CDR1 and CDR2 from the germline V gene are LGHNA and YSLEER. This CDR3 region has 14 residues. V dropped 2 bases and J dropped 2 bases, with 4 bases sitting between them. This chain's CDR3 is CASSQSAGANVLTF. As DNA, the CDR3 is TGCGCCAGCAGCCAATCCGCTGGGGCCAACGTCCTGACTTTC.

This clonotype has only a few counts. In DNA form, the CDR3 reads TGTGCCAGCAGTTACCAGGGTGGATCTGAAGCTTTCTTT. Translating it yields CASSYQGGSEAFF. The chain couples TRBV6-2 or TRBV6-3 to TRBJ1-1, with D perhaps TRBD1 (5 bases). This CDR3 is 13 amino acids long. Germline CDR1 MNHEY, CDR2 SVGEGT. The V gene lost 2 bases and the J gene lost 6 bases, with 10 bases spanning the gap.